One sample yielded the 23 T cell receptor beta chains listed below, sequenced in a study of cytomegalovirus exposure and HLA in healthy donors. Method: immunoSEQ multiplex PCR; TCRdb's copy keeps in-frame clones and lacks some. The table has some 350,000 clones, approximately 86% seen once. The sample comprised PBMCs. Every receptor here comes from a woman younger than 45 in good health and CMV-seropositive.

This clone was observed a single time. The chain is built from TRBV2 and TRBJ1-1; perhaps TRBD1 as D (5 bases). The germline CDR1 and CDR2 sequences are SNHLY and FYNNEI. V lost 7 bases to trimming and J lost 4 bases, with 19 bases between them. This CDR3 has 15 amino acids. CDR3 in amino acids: CASTSQGLGTTEAFF. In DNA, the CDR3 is TGTGCCAGCACTTCTCAGGGTTTGGGTACCACTGAAGCTTTCTTT.

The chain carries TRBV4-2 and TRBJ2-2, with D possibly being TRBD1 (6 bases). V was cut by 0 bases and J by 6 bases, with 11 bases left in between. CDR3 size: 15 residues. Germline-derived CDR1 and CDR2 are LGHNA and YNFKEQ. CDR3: CASSQDRGEPGELFF. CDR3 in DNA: TGTGCCAGCAGCCAAGACAGGGGCGAGCCCGGGGAGCTGTTTTTT.

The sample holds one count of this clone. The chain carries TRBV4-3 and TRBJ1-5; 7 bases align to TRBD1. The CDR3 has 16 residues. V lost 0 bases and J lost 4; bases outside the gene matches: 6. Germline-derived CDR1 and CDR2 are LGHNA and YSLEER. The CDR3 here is CASSQDRGSLNQPQHF. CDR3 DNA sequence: TGCGCCAGCAGCCAAGACAGGGGGTCGCTAAATCAGCCCCAGCATTTT.

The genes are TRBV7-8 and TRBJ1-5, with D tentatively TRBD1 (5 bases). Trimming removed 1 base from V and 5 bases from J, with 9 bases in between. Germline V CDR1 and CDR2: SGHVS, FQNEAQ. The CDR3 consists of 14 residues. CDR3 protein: CASSLGGGYQPQHF. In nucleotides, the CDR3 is TGTGCCAGCAGCTTAGGGGGGGGATATCAGCCCCAGCATTTT. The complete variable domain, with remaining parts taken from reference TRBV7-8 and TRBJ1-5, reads GAGVSQSPRYKVAKRGQDVALRCDPISGHVSLFWYQQALGQGPEFLTYFQNEAQLDKSGLPSDRFFAERPEGSVSTLKIQRTQQEDSAVYLCASSLGGGYQPQHFGDGTRLSIL.

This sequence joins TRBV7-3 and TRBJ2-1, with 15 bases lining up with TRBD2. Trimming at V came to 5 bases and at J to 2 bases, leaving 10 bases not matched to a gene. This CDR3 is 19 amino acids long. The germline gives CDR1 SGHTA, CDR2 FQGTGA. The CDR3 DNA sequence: TGTGCCAGCAGCCCGAGGACTAGCGGGGGGGTCAACCCCTACAATGAGCAGTTCTTC. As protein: CASSPRTSGGVNPYNEQFF.

The CDR3 loop reads CATMYDRGKAEKLFF. CDR3 nucleotides: TGTGCCACCATGTATGACAGGGGGAAGGCTGAAAAACTGTTTTTT. V gene TRBV15 combines with J gene TRBJ1-4; 9 bases match TRBD1. This CDR3 region has 15 residues. J was trimmed by 7 bases and V by 7 bases; bases with no gene match: 10. Per the germline V gene, CDR1 is LNHNV and CDR2 is YYDKDF (reference sequence). The whole variable domain, filled in from reference TRBV15 and TRBJ1-4, reads DAMVIQNPRYQVTQFGKPVTLSCSQTLNHNVMYWYQQKSSQAPKLLFHYYDKDFNNEADTPDNFQSRRPNTSFCFLDIRSPGLGDTAMYLCATMYDRGKAEKLFFGSGTQLSVL.

Here the CDR3 DNA reads TGTGCCTGGAGGCCACCGGGACAGAGATACTATGGCTACACCTTC. Its translation is CAWRPPGQRYYGYTF. This rearrangement joins TRBV30 to TRBJ1-2, with TRBD1 matching over 7 bases. The CDR3 sequence is 15 residues long. V was clipped by 3 bases and J by 3 bases; unmatched bases: 10. The V gene's germline CDR1 is GTSNPN and CDR2 SVGIG (reference sequence).

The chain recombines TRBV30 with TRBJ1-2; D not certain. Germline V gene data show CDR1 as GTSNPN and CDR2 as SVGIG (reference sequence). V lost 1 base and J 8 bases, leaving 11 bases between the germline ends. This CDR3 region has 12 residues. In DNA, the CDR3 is TGTGCCTGGAGTGACGGTGGCTACGGCTACACCTTC. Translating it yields CAWSDGGYGYTF.

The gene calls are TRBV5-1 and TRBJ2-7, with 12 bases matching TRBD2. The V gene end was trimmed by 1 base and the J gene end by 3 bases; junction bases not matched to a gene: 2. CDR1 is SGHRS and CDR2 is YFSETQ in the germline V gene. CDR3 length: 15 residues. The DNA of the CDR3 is TGCGCCAGCAGCTTGTCTAGCGGGAGGGTCTACGAGCAGTACTTC. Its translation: CASSLSSGRVYEQYF.

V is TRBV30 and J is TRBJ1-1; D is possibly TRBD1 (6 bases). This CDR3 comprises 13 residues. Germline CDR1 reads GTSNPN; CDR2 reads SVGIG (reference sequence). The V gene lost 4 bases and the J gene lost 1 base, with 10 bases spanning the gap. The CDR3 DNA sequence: TGTGCCTGGATTAGGGGGGGGAACACTGAAGCTTTCTTT. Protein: CAWIRGGNTEAFF.

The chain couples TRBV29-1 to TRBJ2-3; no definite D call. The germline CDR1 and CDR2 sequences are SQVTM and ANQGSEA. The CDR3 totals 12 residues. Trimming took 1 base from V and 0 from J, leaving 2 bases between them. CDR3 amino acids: CSVEASTDTQYF. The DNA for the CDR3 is TGCAGCGTTGAAGCCAGCACAGATACGCAGTATTTT.

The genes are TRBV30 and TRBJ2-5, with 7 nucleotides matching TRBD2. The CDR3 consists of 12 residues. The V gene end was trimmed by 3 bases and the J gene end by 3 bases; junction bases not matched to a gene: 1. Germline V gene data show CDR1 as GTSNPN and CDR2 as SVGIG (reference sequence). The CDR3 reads CAWRSGEETQYF. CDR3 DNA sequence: TGTGCCTGGAGGAGCGGGGAAGAGACCCAGTACTTC.

The CDR3 nucleotides are TGTGCCAGCAGCCAAGAGTCAGTGGGGGAAAAACTGTTTTTT. Amino acid sequence: CASSQESVGEKLFF. The V and J genes are TRBV4-2 and TRBJ1-4; D call uncertain. The CDR3 extends over 14 amino acids. With 0 bases removed from V and 8 bases from J, the gap between germline ends came to 10 bases. CDR1 is LGHNA and CDR2 is YNFKEQ in the germline V gene.

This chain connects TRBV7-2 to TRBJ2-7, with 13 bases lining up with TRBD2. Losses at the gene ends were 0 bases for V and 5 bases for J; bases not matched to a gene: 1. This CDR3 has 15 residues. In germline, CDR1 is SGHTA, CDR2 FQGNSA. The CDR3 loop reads CASSLAGLAGDEQYF. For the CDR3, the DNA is TGTGCCAGCAGCTTAGCCGGACTAGCGGGAGACGAGCAGTACTTC.

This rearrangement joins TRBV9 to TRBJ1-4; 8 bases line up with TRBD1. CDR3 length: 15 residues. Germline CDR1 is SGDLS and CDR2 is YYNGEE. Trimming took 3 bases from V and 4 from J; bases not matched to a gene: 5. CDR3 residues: CASSARTGLNEKLFF. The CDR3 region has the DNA TGTGCCAGCAGCGCGAGGACAGGGCTTAATGAAAAACTGTTTTTT.

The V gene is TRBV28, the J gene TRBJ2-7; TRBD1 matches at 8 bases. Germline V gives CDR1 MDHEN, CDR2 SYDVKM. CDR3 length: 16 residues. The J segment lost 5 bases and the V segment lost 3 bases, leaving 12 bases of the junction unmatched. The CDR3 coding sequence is TGTGCCAGCAGTTTTCTCTCAGGACAGGGTTCTCACGAGCAGTACTTC. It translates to CASSFLSGQGSHEQYF.

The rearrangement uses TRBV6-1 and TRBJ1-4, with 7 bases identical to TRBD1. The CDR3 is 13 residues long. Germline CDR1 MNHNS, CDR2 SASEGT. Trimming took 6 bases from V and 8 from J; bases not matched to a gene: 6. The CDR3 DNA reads TGTGCCAGCAGGAGGGACAGCCGGGAAAAACTGTTTTTT. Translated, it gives CASRRDSREKLFF.

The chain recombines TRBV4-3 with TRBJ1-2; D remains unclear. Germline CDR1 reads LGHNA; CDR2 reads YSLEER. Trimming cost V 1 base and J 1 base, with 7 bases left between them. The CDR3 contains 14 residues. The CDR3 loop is CASSQGNFNYGYTF. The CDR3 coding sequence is TGCGCCAGCAGCCAAGGGAACTTTAACTATGGCTACACCTTC.

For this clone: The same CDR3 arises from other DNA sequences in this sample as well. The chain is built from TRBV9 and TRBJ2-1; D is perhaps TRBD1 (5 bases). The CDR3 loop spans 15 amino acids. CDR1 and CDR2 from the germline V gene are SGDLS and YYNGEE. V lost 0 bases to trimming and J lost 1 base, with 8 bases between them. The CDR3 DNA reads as TGTGCCAGCAGCGTAGCTACAGGTTCCTACAATGAGCAGTTCTTC. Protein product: CASSVATGSYNEQFF. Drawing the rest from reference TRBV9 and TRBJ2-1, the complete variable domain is DSGVTQTPKHLITATGQRVTLRCSPRSGDLSVYWYQQSLDQGLQFLIQYYNGEERAKGNILERFSAQQFPDLHSELNLSSLELGDSALYFCASSVATGSYNEQFFGPGTRLTVL.

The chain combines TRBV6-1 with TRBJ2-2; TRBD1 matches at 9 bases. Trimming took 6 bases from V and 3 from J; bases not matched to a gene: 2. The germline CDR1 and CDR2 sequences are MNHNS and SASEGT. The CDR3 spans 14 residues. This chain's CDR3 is CASRQGADTGELFF. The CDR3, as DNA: TGTGCCAGCAGACAGGGGGCGGACACCGGGGAGCTGTTTTTT.

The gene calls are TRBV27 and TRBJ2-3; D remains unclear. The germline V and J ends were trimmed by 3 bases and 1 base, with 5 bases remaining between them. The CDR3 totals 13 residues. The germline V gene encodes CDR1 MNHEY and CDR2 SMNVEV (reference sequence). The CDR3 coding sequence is TGTGCCAGCAGTTTCTGGCGCACAGATACGCAGTATTTT. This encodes CASSFWRTDTQYF.

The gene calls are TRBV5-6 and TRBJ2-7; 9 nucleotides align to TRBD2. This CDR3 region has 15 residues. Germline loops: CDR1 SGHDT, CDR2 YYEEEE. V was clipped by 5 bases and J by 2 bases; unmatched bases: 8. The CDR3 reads CASRLQPSGTYEQYF. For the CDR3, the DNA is TGTGCCAGCAGGCTTCAGCCTAGCGGGACCTACGAGCAGTACTTC.

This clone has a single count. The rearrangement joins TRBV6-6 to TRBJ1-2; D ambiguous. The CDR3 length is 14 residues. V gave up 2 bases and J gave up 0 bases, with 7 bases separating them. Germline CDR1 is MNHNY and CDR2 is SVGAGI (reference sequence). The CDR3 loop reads CASSYATTNYGYTF. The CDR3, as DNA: TGTGCCAGCAGTTACGCGACAACTAACTATGGCTACACCTTC.